The 29 T cell receptor beta chains reported below all come from one sample, sequenced in a study of T cells in localized non-small cell lung cancer. This table comes from immunoSEQ multiplex PCR, and its TCRdb copy is limited to in-frame clones, with some not included. The profile covers some 64,000 clones, with about 90% appearing a single time and approximately 2% taken by the ten largest. This material consisted of peripheral blood, taken before any cancer treatment. These receptors all come from a woman aged 35-75 years with stage I lung adenocarcinoma.

CDR3 nucleotides: TGTGCCAGCAGTGTCTCAGTTTTTGACACTGAAGCTTTCTTT. Protein product: CASSVSVFDTEAFF. The V call is TRBV25-1, the J call TRBJ1-1; D gene uncertain. Germline CDR1 reads MGHDK; CDR2 reads SYGVNS. V lost 4 bases and J lost 3, with 12 bases in between. The CDR3 runs 14 residues. The full variable domain, completed using reference TRBV25-1 and TRBJ1-1, is EADIYQTPRYLVIGTGKKITLECSQTMGHDKMYWYQQDPGMELHLIHYSYGVNSTEKGDLSSESTVSRIRTEHFPLTLESARPSHTSQYLCASSVSVFDTEAFFGQGTRLTVV.

The rearrangement links TRBV9 to TRBJ1-6, with D tentatively TRBD1 (6 bases). Trimming shortened V by 5 bases and J by 0 bases, and 15 bases separated the two germline ends. CDR1 SGDLS and CDR2 YYNGEE come from the germline V gene. The CDR3 spans 17 residues. CDR3 sequence (DNA): TGTGCCAGCAGTAGGGACACCCGAATCTCCTATAATTCACCCCTCCACTTT. As protein: CASSRDTRISYNSPLHF.

The gene calls are TRBV12-5 and TRBJ2-1; 12 bases map to TRBD2. CDR1 and CDR2 (germline): LGHNT, FRNRAP. V lost 6 bases, J lost 10 bases, and 10 bases stayed unmatched. The CDR3 covers 15 residues. As DNA, the CDR3 is TGTGCTAGTGGGCGGGCTAGCGGGGGGGCCAGCGAGCAGTTCTTC. Protein product: CASGRASGGASEQFF.

V is TRBV9 and J is TRBJ1-3, with unresolved D. With 4 bases removed from V and 0 bases from J, the gap between germline ends came to 11 bases. CDR3 length: 15 residues. The germline CDR1 and CDR2 sequences are SGDLS and YYNGEE. CDR3 amino acids: CASSFSGVSGNTIYF. Written as DNA, the CDR3 is TGTGCCAGCAGCTTCTCAGGAGTCTCTGGAAACACCATATATTTT.

A single count supports this clone. The rearrangement uses TRBV13 and TRBJ1-1; D unclear. Germline lookup yields CDR1 PRHDT and CDR2 FYEKMQ (reference sequence). The CDR3 spans 13 residues. V was pared by 8 bases and J by 2 bases, with 12 bases between. CDR3 nucleotides: TGTGCCAGCGGAACTCGGGCTAACACTGAAGCTTTCTTT. Translated, it gives CASGTRANTEAFF. The full variable domain, with the rest looked up from reference TRBV13 and TRBJ1-1, is AAGVIQSPRHLIKEKRETATLKCYPIPRHDTVYWYQQGPGQDPQFLISFYEKMQSDKGSIPDRFSAQQFSDYHSELNMSSLELGDSALYFCASGTRANTEAFFGQGTRLTVV.

This chain uses TRBV6-1 with TRBJ1-2; perhaps TRBD1 as D (6 bases). Per germline, CDR1 MNHNS and CDR2 SASEGT. This CDR3 contains 15 residues. Trimming left V 1 base short and J 4 bases short, with 13 bases between. CDR3 coding DNA: TGTGCCAGCAGTGAAGGTGGGGGGCAAAGCTATGGCTACACCTTC. Protein: CASSEGGGQSYGYTF.

This chain links TRBV10-3 with TRBJ1-1; D gene uncertain. The CDR3 loop spans 11 amino acids. Trimming took 5 bases from V and 5 from J, leaving 6 bases between them. Germline CDR1 is ENHRY and CDR2 is SYGVKD. DNA for the CDR3: TGTGCCATCAGTCGAGGAACTGAAGCTTTCTTT. Its protein is CAISRGTEAFF.

The chain couples TRBV9 to TRBJ2-5; D uncertain. From germline, CDR1 is SGDLS and CDR2 YYNGEE. Trimming took 7 bases from V and 5 from J, leaving 12 bases between them. This CDR3 contains 12 residues. CDR3 sequence: CASLGRVETQYF. The CDR3 coding sequence is TGTGCCAGCCTCGGACGAGTGGAGACCCAGTACTTC. Drawing the rest from reference TRBV9 and TRBJ2-5, the complete variable domain is DSGVTQTPKHLITATGQRVTLRCSPRSGDLSVYWYQQSLDQGLQFLIQYYNGEERAKGNILERFSAQQFPDLHSELNLSSLELGDSALYFCASLGRVETQYFGPGTRLLVL.

J is TRBJ2-1 and V is TRBV6-1; the D gene is possibly TRBD1 (6 bases). Germline CDR1 is MNHNS and CDR2 is SASEGT. CDR3 size: 15 residues. Trimming stripped 7 bases from V and 5 bases from J, with 18 bases between. CDR3 in amino acids: CASTRDTRDHNEQFF. The CDR3 DNA is TGTGCCAGCACTCGGGACACCCGGGACCACAATGAGCAGTTCTTC.

The chain links TRBV6-1 to TRBJ2-1; a weak D match, TRBD2 (6 bases). The germline V gene has CDR1 MNHNS and CDR2 SASEGT. V lost 0 bases to trimming and J lost 8 bases, with 14 bases between them. The CDR3 sequence is 15 residues long. Here the CDR3 reads CASSEAGGLVDEQFF. The DNA of the CDR3 is TGTGCCAGCAGTGAAGCGGGGGGACTGGTCGATGAGCAGTTCTTC.

This chain uses TRBV19 with TRBJ1-2; perhaps TRBD1 as D (6 bases). Germline CDR1 is LNHDA and CDR2 is SQIVND (reference sequence). The CDR3 covers 13 residues. The V end lost 10 bases, the J end lost 8 bases, and 20 bases lay between the germline ends. CDR3 amino acids: CAIWDIGGRGYTF. CDR3 nucleotide sequence: TGTGCCATATGGGACATAGGAGGCAGGGGCTACACCTTC.

The chain links TRBV29-1 to TRBJ1-1; the D gene is possibly TRBD1 (6 bases). This CDR3 has 14 residues. Germline CDR1 SQVTM, CDR2 ANQGSEA. The ends were cut back, 5 bases at V and 1 base at J, with 14 bases in the middle. CDR3 amino acids: CSVHYREGNTEAFF. The CDR3 DNA reads as TGCAGCGTTCATTACAGGGAGGGGAACACTGAAGCTTTCTTT.

The chain employs TRBV28 and TRBJ2-7, with D hard to call. The V gene's germline CDR1 is MDHEN and CDR2 SYDVKM. Trimming left V 11 bases short and J 4 bases short, with 18 bases between. The CDR3 is made up of 13 amino acids. CDR3 in amino acids: CAAEGLSTYEQYF. Written as DNA, the CDR3 is TGTGCCGCCGAAGGTCTTTCTACTTACGAGCAGTACTTC.

V and J are TRBV7-3 and TRBJ1-1; 8 bases agree with TRBD1. The J segment lost 5 bases and the V segment lost 5 bases, leaving 7 bases of the junction unmatched. CDR1 is SGHTA and CDR2 is FQGTGA in the germline V gene. The CDR3 sequence is 14 residues long. CDR3 sequence: CASSPQGAMTEAFF. CDR3 bases: TGTGCCAGCAGCCCCCAGGGGGCGATGACTGAAGCTTTCTTT.

This clone was found once. The chain is built from TRBV7-3 and TRBJ2-1; a weak D match, TRBD2 (6 bases). Germline V CDR1 and CDR2: SGHTA, FQGTGA. The CDR3 is 17 amino acids. The ends were cut back, 5 bases at V and 0 bases at J, with 17 bases in the middle. The CDR3 coding sequence is TGTGCCAGCAGCCCATCCCAACTTAGCGGCTCCTACAATGAGCAGTTCTTC. This encodes CASSPSQLSGSYNEQFF.

The chain carries TRBV2 and TRBJ2-1, with a tentative D call TRBD2 (5 bases). Germline values: CDR1 SNHLY, CDR2 FYNNEI. CDR3 length equals 11 residues. V lost 3 bases and J lost 13, with 10 bases in between. This CDR3 is CASSDETTQFF. CDR3 sequence (DNA): TGTGCCAGCAGTGACGAGACTACTCAGTTCTTC.

The CDR3 loop reads CASSTGYGNYGYTF. CDR3 DNA sequence: TGTGCCAGTAGTACAGGGTACGGGAACTATGGCTACACCTTC. The genes are TRBV19 and TRBJ1-2; a weak D match, TRBD1 (5 bases). The V gene lost 4 bases and the J gene lost 2 bases, with 11 bases spanning the gap. The CDR3 totals 14 residues. Per the germline V gene, CDR1 is LNHDA and CDR2 is SQIVND (reference sequence). Drawing the rest from reference TRBV19 and TRBJ1-2, the complete variable domain is DGGITQSPKYLFRKEGQNVTLSCEQNLNHDAMYWYRQDPGQGLRLIYYSQIVNDFQKGDIAEGYSVSREKKESFPLTVTSAQKNPTAFYLCASSTGYGNYGYTFGSGTRLTVV.

This rearrangement joins TRBV4-2 to TRBJ2-2, with 8 bases fitting TRBD2. J was trimmed by 0 bases and V by 5 bases; bases with no gene match: 11. This CDR3 comprises 18 residues. Germline lookup yields CDR1 LGHNA and CDR2 YNFKEQ. The CDR3 protein is CASSLGASGSANTGELFF. DNA for the CDR3: TGTGCCAGCAGCTTGGGGGCCAGCGGGAGCGCGAACACCGGGGAGCTGTTTTTT.

The gene calls are TRBV6-5 and TRBJ2-7, with a possible D match to TRBD2 (5 bases). The CDR3 runs to 15 residues. Germline CDR1 is MNHEY and CDR2 is SVGAGI. Trimming pared 0 bases from V and 6 bases from J, leaving 15 bases between. The CDR3 region is CASSYSAAVRLEQYF. For the CDR3, the DNA is TGTGCCAGCAGTTACTCAGCGGCGGTACGACTCGAGCAGTACTTC.

The chain has TRBV6-5 and TRBJ2-3, with D possibly TRBD2 on 6 matching bases. This CDR3 is built from 16 residues. Trimming removed 4 bases from V and 5 bases from J, with 19 bases in between. The germline CDR1 and CDR2 sequences are MNHEY and SVGAGI. The CDR3 region has the DNA TGTGCCAGCAGTTCTCCCGGGACTGCTCGGCGAGATACGCAGTATTTT. Its translation is CASSSPGTARRDTQYF.

V and J are TRBV6-6 and TRBJ2-3; unclear D gene. Germline CDR1 and CDR2: MNHNY and SVGAGI (reference sequence). The germline V and J ends were trimmed by 6 bases and 2 bases, with 6 bases remaining between them. CDR3 size: 12 residues. For the CDR3, the DNA is TGTGCCAGCAGGACTTTCACAGATACGCAGTATTTT. Translation: CASRTFTDTQYF.

The J gene is TRBJ2-1, the V gene TRBV30, with TRBD1 matching over 7 bases. CDR1 GTSNPN and CDR2 SVGIG come from the germline V gene (reference sequence). This CDR3 is built from 13 residues. V dropped 6 bases and J dropped 3; count of bases not matched to a gene: 5. CDR3 sequence reads: CACGTVFYNEQFF. The CDR3 DNA reads TGTGCCTGCGGGACAGTGTTCTACAATGAGCAGTTCTTC.

This sequence joins TRBV19 and TRBJ2-1, with TRBD2 matching over 12 bases. The germline gives CDR1 LNHDA, CDR2 SQIVND (reference sequence). This CDR3 has 14 residues. V trimming: 10 bases; J trimming: 12 bases; junction bases outside the gene matches: 13. The CDR3 bases are TGTGCCACCTCCATGCGCCTAGCGGGAGGGAGGCAGTTCTTC. Encoded protein: CATSMRLAGGRQFF.

The chain uses TRBV19 and TRBJ1-4; 8 bases match TRBD1. This CDR3 region has 14 residues. Germline CDR1 and CDR2: LNHDA and SQIVND (reference sequence). J was trimmed by 8 bases and V by 7 bases; bases with no gene match: 9. The CDR3 DNA follows: TGTGCCAGTACCCGCCTACAGGGGGACGAAAAACTGTTTTTT. Its translation is CASTRLQGDEKLFF. The complete variable domain, with remaining parts taken from reference TRBV19 and TRBJ1-4, reads DGGITQSPKYLFRKEGQNVTLSCEQNLNHDAMYWYRQDPGQGLRLIYYSQIVNDFQKGDIAEGYSVSREKKESFPLTVTSAQKNPTAFYLCASTRLQGDEKLFFGSGTQLSVL.

The chain couples TRBV19 to TRBJ1-5, with D unresolved. CDR1 and CDR2 (germline): LNHDA, SQIVND (reference sequence). V was pared by 4 bases and J by 7 bases, with 23 bases between. The CDR3 has 17 amino acids. This CDR3 reads CASSRGGSYPWGQPQHF. The CDR3 coding sequence is TGTGCCAGTAGTAGGGGTGGCAGCTATCCCTGGGGACAGCCCCAGCATTTT.

The V gene is TRBV5-4, the J gene TRBJ1-1; D might be TRBD1 (5 bases). The V gene lost 0 bases and the J gene lost 3 bases, with 12 bases spanning the gap. The CDR3 is 15 residues long. Germline V gives CDR1 SGHNT, CDR2 YYREEE (reference sequence). This CDR3 reads CASSLDRTTHTEAFF. The CDR3 region has the DNA TGTGCCAGCAGCTTGGATCGGACAACGCACACTGAAGCTTTCTTT.

The chain couples TRBV6-1 to TRBJ2-5; no firm D call. The CDR3 runs 16 residues. The ends were cut back, 2 bases at V and 4 bases at J, with 17 bases in the middle. The germline gives CDR1 MNHNS, CDR2 SASEGT. The CDR3 nucleotides are TGTGCCAGCAGTGAATTTTTCCGAGATACTGTAGAGACCCAGTACTTC. The encoded protein is CASSEFFRDTVETQYF.

A note on this clone: One junction end does not reproduce the germline sequence, and a read error may be involved. Other nucleotide sequences in the sample specify the same CDR3. The gene calls are TRBV5-4 and TRBJ1-2; no definite D call. Looked up from germline, CDR1 is SGHNT and CDR2 is YYREEE (reference sequence). The CDR3 is 11 amino acids. CDR3 sequence (DNA): TGCGCCAGCAGCACGACGGATGGCTACACCTTC. The encoded protein is CASSTTDGYTF.

The V call is TRBV9, the J call TRBJ1-2, with 11 bases lining up with TRBD1. Germline-derived CDR1 and CDR2 are SGDLS and YYNGEE. This CDR3 comprises 16 residues. Unmatched junction bases numbered 9, after V lost 3 bases and J lost 5 bases. The CDR3, as DNA: TGTGCCAGCAGCGAACTCACCGGGACAGGGGGATATGGCTACACCTTC. This codes for CASSELTGTGGYGYTF.